The present T cell receptor beta chain was sequenced within a study of shared clonotypes between healthy human individuals (dated by TCRdb to 2019 to 2021). Regarding the complete study: The cohort included a few men and a couple of women between 18 and 49 years of age. Blood TCR repertoires of a handful of healthy adults were deeply sequenced to estimate repertoire size and the extent of clonotype sharing between individuals. Different laboratories and diverse techniques were used to prepare libraries and sequence TCR repertoires, to increase sequencing depth and limit assay-specific biases. Each donor's leukapheresis produced roughly between roughly 0.9 and 9 billion PBMCs.

Paper-wide results and their limitations: Pairwise subsampling led to the expectation that sequencing depth would affect the degree of clonotype sharing among donors. Because the study included only a small number of donors, the genetic and exposure-history diversity represented was limited. Sampling was restricted to blood, and TCR repertoires in tissues likely differ from the TCR repertoires found in blood.

Using the deep immunoSEQ assay, TCR CDR3 regions were amplified from genomic DNA by multiplex PCR. Genomic DNA extracted from each cell subset was distributed evenly over all wells of several immunoSEQ 96-well plates, and each plate served as one replicate. Each replicate PCR for unsorted PBMC received 300 to 350 ng genomic DNA, equal to about 30,000 T cell genomes. Ten immunoSEQ deep assay plates were used to sequence unsorted PBMC genomic DNA. The purified libraries were quantified using a Qubit 3.0 fluorometer, sized with a Bioanalyzer 2100, and then quantified again using the KAPA Library Quantification kit. A separate single-read 150-cycle Illumina NextSeq 550 flow cell was used to sequence each immunoSEQ 96-well plate. The study's own analysis went as follows. Because the immunoSEQ output included only junctional sequences and no quality scores, the filtering could not be the same as the filtering used for full-length reads. Sequences were annotated with PyIR, a Python wrapper for IgBLAST v1.9, using IMGT germline references to assign V/J genes and CDR3. Reads with weak V/J assignments (E-value above 1e-6), missing CDR3, stop codons, out-of-frame junctions, or ambiguous translated residues were removed. V3J clonotypes were defined as sequences sharing the same inferred V gene, J gene, and CDR3 amino acid sequence. To compute the percentage overlap between repertoires, the number of shared unique clonotypes was divided by the size of the smaller repertoire. RTK rarefaction, the Chao1 estimator, and Recon v2.1 estimates of unobserved clonotypes were used to assess repertoire richness. The source is immuneACCESS, and TCRdb retained only in-frame sequences with V and J called. Part of the clones is not carried over; for the studies checked, unresolved V genes explain less than half of this, and the remainder is unexplained. V and J calls and clone size follow that table, whereas D and trimming were derived from the DNA. The sample table shows about 500,000 clones, and over 60% are seen once. The ten largest clonotypes hold about 12% of the sample.

V gives up 5 bases and J gives up 2 bases, and the segment between their germline ends measures 12 bases. The CDR3 measures 15 amino acids from cysteine to phenylalanine. Solely the CDR3 DNA is kept, with 45 bases framed from the first base. The CDR1 and CDR2 encoded by the germline V gene are SGHTA and FQGNSA. Remarks on this clone: What this receptor recognizes is not known. Per-base quality was not reported, and no clone a single base away is much larger than it.

The donors were healthy, HIV-negative adults who had no recently reported acute infections or vaccinations. Every donor was a Caucasian adult residing in Nashville, Tennessee, USA. In the unsorted samples, 85 million to 100 million PBMCs were counted, and genomic DNA was extracted using the QIAamp DNA Blood Mini kit. Blood was collected by leukapheresis, and PBMCs were isolated by Ficoll-Histopaque density gradient centrifugation and then cryopreserved in liquid nitrogen vapor phase. The sequencing sample was made of PBMCs. This chain joins TRBV7-2 to TRBJ2-2, with TRBD2 perhaps the D gene, on 6 matching bases. This TCR came from a woman aged 40 to 50 in good health. Some clones in this sample may be carry-over from other donors' samples. The CDR3 sequence is CASSQGLYNTGELFF. The DNA is TGTGCCAGCAGCCAGGGACTTTATAACACCGGGGAGCTGTTTTTT.